These 2 T cell receptor beta chains came from one sample sequenced in a study of T cell clonality in common variable immunodeficiency. Produced via immunoSEQ multiplex PCR; TCRdb's table is partial and in-frame only. The sample yields roughly 52,000 clones, without any singletons. The sequenced sample was peripheral blood mononuclear cells. The origin of the receptors is a person aged 18-70 years in good health.

This clone was observed at least ten times. Sequencing ends 3 residues short of the CDR3 end; the germline J gene provides the rest. The rearrangement joins TRBV7-2 to TRBJ2-5, with a tentative D call TRBD2 (6 bases). Trimming pared 6 bases from V and 3 bases from J, leaving 14 bases between. The CDR3 spans 14 residues. Germline lookup yields CDR1 SGHTA and CDR2 FQGNSA. The part of the CDR3 DNA that was read is TGTGCCAGCAGAAAAGCGGGTGGGGAAGAGACC. This encodes CASRKAGGEET. The CDR3, in full, reads CASRKAGGEETQYF. Drawing the rest from reference TRBV7-2 and TRBJ2-5, the complete variable domain is GAGVSQSPSNKVTEKGKDVELRCDPISGHTALYWYRQSLGQGLEFLIYFQGNSAPDKSGLPSDRFSAERTGGSVSTLTIQRTQQEDSAVYLCASRKAGGEETQYFGPGTRLLVL.

Ten or more counts support this clone. The read terminates 3 residues ahead of where the CDR3 ends, so the germline J gene completes it. The chain employs TRBV7-2 and TRBJ2-4; tentatively, D is TRBD1 (6 bases). Looked up from germline, CDR1 is SGHTA and CDR2 is FQGNSA. Trimming removed 5 bases at V and 6 bases at J, with 14 bases between. The CDR3 has 14 amino acids. CDR3 amino acids: CASSSQGPLNIQYF. The sequenced CDR3 bases are TGTGCCAGCAGCAGTCAGGGGCCACTAAACATT.